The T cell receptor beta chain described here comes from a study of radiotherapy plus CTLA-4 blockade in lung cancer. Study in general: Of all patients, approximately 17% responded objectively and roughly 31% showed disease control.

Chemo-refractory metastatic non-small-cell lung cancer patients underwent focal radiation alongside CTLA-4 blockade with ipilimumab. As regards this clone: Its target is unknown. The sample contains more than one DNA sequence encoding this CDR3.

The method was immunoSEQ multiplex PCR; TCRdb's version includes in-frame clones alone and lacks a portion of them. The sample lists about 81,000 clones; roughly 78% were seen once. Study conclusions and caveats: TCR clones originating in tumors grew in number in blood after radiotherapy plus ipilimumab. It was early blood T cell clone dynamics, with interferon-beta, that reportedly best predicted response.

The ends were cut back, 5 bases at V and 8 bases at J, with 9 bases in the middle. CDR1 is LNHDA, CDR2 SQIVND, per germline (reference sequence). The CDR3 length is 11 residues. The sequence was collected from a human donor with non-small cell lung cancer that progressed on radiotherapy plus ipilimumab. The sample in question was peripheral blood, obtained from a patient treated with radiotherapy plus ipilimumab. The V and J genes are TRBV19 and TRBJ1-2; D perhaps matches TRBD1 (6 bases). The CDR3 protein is CASSGGGGYTF. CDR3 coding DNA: TGTGCCAGTAGTGGAGGGGGAGGCTACACCTTC.